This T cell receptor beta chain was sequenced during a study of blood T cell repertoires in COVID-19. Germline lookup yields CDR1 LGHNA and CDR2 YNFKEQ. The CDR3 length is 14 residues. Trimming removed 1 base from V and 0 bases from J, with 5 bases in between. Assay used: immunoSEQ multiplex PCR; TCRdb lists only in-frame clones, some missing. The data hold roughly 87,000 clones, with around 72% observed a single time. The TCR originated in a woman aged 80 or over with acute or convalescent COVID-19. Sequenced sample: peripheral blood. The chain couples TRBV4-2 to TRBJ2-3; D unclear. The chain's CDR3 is CASSQVASTDTQYF. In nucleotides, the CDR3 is TGTGCCAGCAGCCAAGTAGCTAGCACAGATACGCAGTATTTT.